These 22 T cell receptor beta chains share one sample of origin, sequenced in a study of regulatory T cells in long-lasting Graves disease. Time point: persistent/refractory GD, antithyroid drugs over 5 years with positive TRAb. Extracted RNA from PBMCs served as the source of the TCR library. Arm-PCR of CDR3 regions and iRepertoire HTBI primers were the basis on which TCR beta libraries were built. TCRdb analysed the multiplex PCR reads with MiXCR anew, one entry per CDR3 protein. The top ten clones hold approximately 60% of a sample with some 300,000 distinct CDR3 sequences, roughly 21% of them seen once. The sequencing used peripheral blood mononuclear cells (PBMCs), collected when the disease was refractory, from a patient treated with antithyroid drugs. Receptor source: a female donor with Graves disease.

Only a few counts were recorded for this clonotype. This rearrangement joins TRBV7-9 to TRBJ1-4; tentatively, D is TRBD1 (6 bases). The germline CDR1 and CDR2 sequences are SEHNR and FQNEAQ (reference sequence). The CDR3 is 17 residues long. V lost 1 base, J lost 0 bases, and 12 bases lay in between. The CDR3 loop reads CASSLVRDISTNEKLFF. The CDR3 DNA is TGTGCCAGCAGCTTAGTTAGGGACATTTCAACTAATGAAAAACTGTTTTTT.

There are many counts of this clonotype. This chain links TRBV28 with TRBJ1-5; D not resolved. CDR3 size: 13 residues. V was clipped by 6 bases and J by 1 base, with 7 bases between them. Germline V gene lookup returns CDR1 MDHEN and CDR2 SYDVKM. The CDR3, as DNA: TGTGCCAGCAGGCCTGGGAGCAATCAGCCCCAGCATTTT. It is translated as CASRPGSNQPQHF.

This sequence joins TRBV7-9 and TRBJ2-5, with unresolved D. Germline values: CDR1 SEHNR, CDR2 FQNEAQ (reference sequence). Trimming cost V 5 bases and J 4 bases, with 20 bases left between them. The length of the CDR3 is 16 residues. The CDR3 DNA reads TGTGCCAGCAGCAAAAGTGACGTAGGGTGGCGAGAGACCCAGTACTTC. It codes for CASSKSDVGWRETQYF.

There are a few counts of this clonotype. The chain carries TRBV7-2 and TRBJ2-7, with D tentatively TRBD1 (5 bases). From germline, CDR1 is SGHTA and CDR2 FQGNSA. The CDR3 has 14 residues. Trimming shortened V by 5 bases and J by 0 bases, and 11 bases separated the two germline ends. This CDR3 reads CASSQHDSSYEQYF. CDR3 DNA sequence: TGTGCCAGCAGCCAACACGACAGCTCCTACGAGCAGTACTTC.

Concerning this clonotype itself: A read error may be the cause here, since a much bigger clone is one base away. This rearrangement joins TRBV7-2 to TRBJ2-5; no firm D call. TRBJ2-7 matches the DNA end more closely, so the J call is doubtful. Germline loops: CDR1 SGHTA, CDR2 FQGNSA. This CDR3 spans 13 amino acids. CDR3 coding DNA: TGTGCCAACAGTACGGCAGAAAGATACGAGCAGTACTTC. Translated: CANSTAERYEQYF.

V is TRBV7-9 and J is TRBJ1-1, with unresolved D. The germline gives CDR1 SEHNR, CDR2 FQNEAQ (reference sequence). CDR3 size: 12 residues. V was shortened by 5 bases and J by 8 bases, with 12 bases between the two germline ends. CDR3: CASSPWENEAFF. The CDR3 region has the DNA TGTGCCAGCAGCCCCTGGGAGAACGAAGCTTTCTTT.

This clonotype was counted only a few times. The genes are TRBV20-1 and TRBJ2-7, with 8 bases fitting TRBD1. With V trimmed by 5 bases and J by 5 bases, 8 bases remained unmatched. This CDR3 is built from 13 residues. CDR1 and CDR2 from the germline V gene are DFQATT and SNEGSKA (reference sequence). The CDR3 is CSAGWTGSDEQYF. DNA for the CDR3: TGCAGTGCTGGATGGACAGGGTCCGACGAGCAGTACTTC.

This clonotype was seen ten or more times. The V gene is TRBV20-1, the J gene TRBJ2-7; D could derive from TRBD1 or TRBD2 (6 bases each). The CDR3 covers 15 residues. With 1 base removed from V and 3 bases from J, the gap between germline ends came to 16 bases. Germline V gene lookup returns CDR1 DFQATT and CDR2 SNEGSKA (reference sequence). The CDR3 protein is CSARAPAGTNYEQYF. For the CDR3, the DNA is TGCAGTGCTAGAGCCCCCGCGGGGACAAACTACGAGCAGTACTTC.

This clonotype was seen many times. This rearrangement joins TRBV12-3 or TRBV12-4 to TRBJ1-4, with 8 bases lining up with TRBD1. V was pared by 6 bases and J by 4 bases, with 4 bases of the junction left unmatched. The CDR3 is made up of 14 amino acids. CDR3 sequence: CASSLGQDNEKLFF. The DNA for the CDR3 is TGTGCCAGCAGCTTGGGACAGGATAATGAAAAACTGTTTTTT.

There are a few counts of this clonotype. The chain joins TRBV7-9 to TRBJ1-2; D is possibly TRBD1 (6 bases). The V end lost 6 bases, the J end lost 8 bases, and 19 bases lay between the germline ends. This CDR3 has 14 residues. CDR1 is SEHNR, CDR2 FQNEAQ, per germline (reference sequence). The DNA of the CDR3 is TGTGCCAGCAGTTCTGAGCAGGGGAGGAGAGGCTACACCTTC. Translating it yields CASSSEQGRRGYTF.

This clonotype was observed many times. This CDR3 reads CAWSESSLETQYF. The DNA of the CDR3 is TGTGCCTGGAGTGAGAGTAGCTTGGAGACCCAGTACTTC. The rearrangement uses TRBV30 and TRBJ2-5; D is uncertain. The CDR3 contains 13 residues. The V and J ends lost 1 base and 5 bases respectively, with 11 bases between them. Germline CDR1 is GTSNPN and CDR2 is SVGIG (reference sequence).

There are many counts of this clonotype. J is TRBJ2-7 and V is TRBV28, with D perhaps assigned TRBD1 or TRBD2 (5 bases each). Trimming removed 10 bases from V and 4 bases from J, with 20 bases in between. This CDR3 is built from 14 residues. CDR1 and CDR2 (germline): MDHEN, SYDVKM. For the CDR3, the DNA is TGTGCCACCCTCAGGGCTGAGGGCCAGTACGAGCAGTACTTC. Protein sequence: CATLRAEGQYEQYF.

This clonotype has a count of ten or more. The V call is TRBV20-1, the J call TRBJ1-5, with 7 positions matching TRBD1. This CDR3 has 13 amino acids. Per germline, CDR1 DFQATT and CDR2 SNEGSKA (reference sequence). After removal of 6 bases from V and 5 bases from J, the junction contained 7 bases not matched to a gene. The CDR3 spells CSATGQVDQPQHF. CDR3 nucleotide sequence: TGCAGTGCCACAGGACAGGTTGATCAGCCCCAGCATTTT.

This clonotype was detected many times. The rearrangement links TRBV30 to TRBJ1-1; D possibly corresponds to TRBD1 (5 bases). The germline V gene encodes CDR1 GTSNPN and CDR2 SVGIG (reference sequence). The CDR3 extends over 14 amino acids. V was pared by 0 bases and J by 3 bases, with 11 bases between. Written as DNA, the CDR3 is TGTGCCTGGAGTGTCTCAATGGGGGACACTGAAGCTTTCTTT. This gives the protein CAWSVSMGDTEAFF.

This sequence joins TRBV7-9 and TRBJ1-2, with D hard to call. The germline CDR1 and CDR2 sequences are SEHNR and FQNEAQ (reference sequence). The V gene lost 3 bases and the J gene lost 4 bases, with 9 bases spanning the gap. This CDR3 is 13 amino acids long. CDR3 residues: CASSLNPLYGYTF. The CDR3 DNA sequence: TGTGCCAGCAGCTTGAACCCACTCTATGGCTACACCTTC. The entire variable domain, with the rest obtained from reference TRBV7-9 and TRBJ1-2, is as follows: DTGVSQNPRHKITKRGQNVTFRCDPISEHNRLYWYRQTLGQGPEFLTYFQNEAQLEKSRLLSDRFSAERPKGSFSTLEIQRTEQGDSAMYLCASSLNPLYGYTFGSGTRLTVV.

The chain uses TRBV10-3 and TRBJ2-5; 9 bases align to TRBD2. Germline V gene lookup returns CDR1 ENHRY and CDR2 SYGVKD. The CDR3 sequence is 15 residues long. The V and J ends lost 5 bases and 1 base, in that order; junction bases with no gene match: 5. Written as DNA, the CDR3 is TGTGCCATCAGTTCCCTAGCGGGATCCCAAGAGACCCAGTACTTC. It is translated as CAISSLAGSQETQYF.

The sample holds a few counts of this clonotype. This chain uses TRBV12-3 or TRBV12-4 with TRBJ2-3; TRBD2 matches 9 bases. V gave up 6 bases and J gave up 6 bases; unmatched junction bases: 13. The CDR3 length is 16 residues. The CDR3 loop is CASRPLAGESDDTQYF. The CDR3 nucleotides are TGTGCCAGCAGACCCTTAGCGGGAGAGAGTGATGATACGCAGTATTTT.

This clonotype was seen more than once but under ten times. The chain uses TRBV5-1 and TRBJ1-3; 7 bases map to TRBD1. V dropped 0 bases and J dropped 0; count of bases not matched to a gene: 3. The CDR3 covers 16 residues. Germline CDR1 is SGHRS and CDR2 is YFSETQ. CDR3 in DNA: TGCGCCAGCAGCTTGGAGGGGGCTGACTCTGGAAACACCATATATTTT. This gives the protein CASSLEGADSGNTIYF.

This clonotype was counted between two and nine times. This chain connects TRBV19 to TRBJ2-2; D gene uncertain. Germline CDR1 LNHDA, CDR2 SQIVND (reference sequence). This CDR3 comprises 16 residues. Trimming took 1 base from V and 3 from J, leaving 12 bases between them. CDR3 coding DNA: TGTGCCAGTAGTATAGGCAGGACGTACGACACCGGGGAGCTGTTTTTT. Encoded protein: CASSIGRTYDTGELFF.

This clonotype was observed many times. The rearrangement joins TRBV29-1 to TRBJ2-5; D unresolved. CDR1 SQVTM and CDR2 ANQGSEA come from the germline V gene. V was cut by 1 base and J by 2 bases, with 14 bases left in between. The CDR3 loop spans 15 amino acids. DNA of the CDR3: TGCAGCGTTGAAGTGGCCGGGTACGAGCAAGAGACCCAGTACTTC. Its protein is CSVEVAGYEQETQYF.

The chain recombines TRBV5-1 with TRBJ2-1; 11 bases fit TRBD2. CDR1 SGHRS and CDR2 YFSETQ come from the germline V gene. V shed 4 bases, J shed 7 bases, and the junction held 10 bases outside the gene matches. The CDR3 extends over 16 amino acids. This CDR3 is CASSTLTSGRGNEQFF. DNA of the CDR3: TGCGCCAGCAGCACCCTCACTAGCGGGAGAGGGAATGAGCAGTTCTTC. Variable domain in full (rest from reference TRBV5-1 and TRBJ2-1): KAGVTQTPRYLIKTRGQQVTLSCSPISGHRSVSWYQQTPGQGLQFLFEYFSETQRNKGNFPGRFSGRQFSNSRSEMNVSTLELGDSALYLCASSTLTSGRGNEQFFGPGTRLTVL.

A word on this clonotype: A much larger clone lies one base from this, so it may be a read error. The chain combines TRBV3-1 with TRBJ2-2; D tentatively reads TRBD1 or TRBD2 (7 bases each). Germline V CDR1 and CDR2: LGHDT, YNNKEL (reference sequence). This CDR3 comprises 12 residues. CDR3 sequence reads: CASSRDSGEPFF. The DNA for the CDR3 is TGTGCCAGCAGCCGGGACAGCGGGGAGCCGTTTTTT.